What follows are 26 T cell receptor beta chains derived from one specimen sequenced in a study of cytomegalovirus exposure and HLA in healthy donors. The PCR contained 60 Vbeta and 13 Jbeta primers. Clones were sequenced by immunoSEQ multiplex PCR, and TCRdb holds only the in-frame ones, with some missing. This table holds roughly 100,000 clones, more than 65% found once. Sequenced sample: PBMCs. The receptors were sampled from a woman aged 45-65 years in good health and CMV-seropositive.

The chain links TRBV5-8 to TRBJ2-7, with D possibly TRBD2 on 6 matching bases. Trimming took off 0 bases at V and 5 bases at J, with 12 bases between the two ends. Germline V lookup: CDR1 SGHTS, CDR2 YDEGEE. This CDR3 spans 14 amino acids. The CDR3 protein is CASSLALAVHEQYF. In DNA, the CDR3 is TGTGCCAGCAGCTTGGCCTTAGCGGTCCACGAGCAGTACTTC.

V usage is TRBV27 and J usage is TRBJ1-5; 11 nucleotides match TRBD1. The V and J ends lost 8 bases and 3 bases, in that order; junction bases with no gene match: 12. This CDR3 spans 17 amino acids. CDR1 is MNHEY and CDR2 is SMNVEV in the germline V gene (reference sequence). CDR3 protein: CASRPMGTGGNNQPQHF. The CDR3 nucleotides are TGTGCCAGCCGCCCAATGGGGACAGGGGGAAACAATCAGCCCCAGCATTTT.

The CDR3 DNA follows: TGTGCCATCAGTGAACACCAAAAGCAGTTCTTC. This codes for CAISEHQKQFF. The rearrangement joins TRBV10-3 to TRBJ2-1; D uncertain. The CDR3 runs 11 residues. Looked up from germline, CDR1 is ENHRY and CDR2 is SYGVKD. V shed 3 bases and J shed 11 bases, with 8 bases lying between them.

This clone showed up just once. V gene TRBV6-4 combines with J gene TRBJ2-1; maybe TRBD2 (6 bases). Looked up from germline, CDR1 is MRHNA and CDR2 is SNTAGT. The CDR3 spans 16 residues. Trimming left V 7 bases short and J 7 bases short, with 23 bases between. Written as DNA, the CDR3 is TGTGCCAGCACCAGACTCAATAACCCCGGAGGGAATGAGCAGTTCTTC. This gives the protein CASTRLNNPGGNEQFF.

This clone was found a few times. This chain links TRBV5-1 with TRBJ1-1, with 8 bases identical to TRBD1. J gave up 8 bases and V 4 bases, and 4 bases lay outside the gene matches. CDR1 is SGHRS and CDR2 is YFSETQ in the germline V gene. The CDR3 length is 12 residues. DNA of the CDR3: TGCGCCAGCAGCGGACAGGGCAAAGAAGCTTTCTTT. It is translated as CASSGQGKEAFF.

This clone turned up a few times. The rearrangement joins TRBV10-3 to TRBJ2-7; D unclear. Germline lookup yields CDR1 ENHRY and CDR2 SYGVKD. V lost 0 bases, J lost 3 bases, and 12 bases lay in between. The CDR3 length is 15 residues. Here the CDR3 DNA reads TGTGCCATCAGTGAGTCTGGTGGCAGAAACTACGAGCAGTACTTC. This gives the protein CAISESGGRNYEQYF.

V gene TRBV7-8 combines with J gene TRBJ1-6; no firm D call. CDR3 length equals 17 residues. In germline, CDR1 is SGHVS, CDR2 FQNEAQ. Deletions cut 5 bases from V and 5 bases from J, with 19 bases between. The DNA for the CDR3 is TGTGCCAGCAGCCCTCGCGGTATGGTAGGCAATAATTCACCCCTCCACTTT. Translating it yields CASSPRGMVGNNSPLHF.

V and J are TRBV14 and TRBJ2-2; 9 bases fit TRBD1. The CDR3 consists of 16 residues. Germline CDR1 is SGHDN and CDR2 is FVKESK. The V and J ends lost 0 bases and 6 bases, in that order; junction bases with no gene match: 5. The CDR3: CASSQDRTGVAGELFF. Written as DNA, the CDR3 is TGTGCCAGCAGCCAAGATCGGACAGGGGTGGCCGGGGAGCTGTTTTTT.

J is TRBJ2-7 and V is TRBV7-2; 7 bases fit TRBD1. Germline CDR1 is SGHTA and CDR2 is FQGNSA. With V trimmed by 3 bases and J by 2 bases, 4 bases remained unmatched. The CDR3 runs 14 residues. The CDR3: CASSFGQVTYEQYF. The CDR3 DNA sequence: TGTGCCAGCAGCTTCGGACAGGTGACCTACGAGCAGTACTTC.

This chain uses TRBV28 with TRBJ1-5; perhaps TRBD1 as D (5 bases). Germline values: CDR1 MDHEN, CDR2 SYDVKM. This CDR3 is built from 15 residues. Trimming pared 5 bases from V and 0 bases from J, leaving 11 bases between. CDR3 sequence: CASSGASHSNQPQHF. The CDR3 DNA reads as TGTGCCAGCAGTGGGGCGAGTCATAGCAATCAGCCCCAGCATTTT.

This chain links TRBV5-1 with TRBJ1-2; TRBD1 might be the D (6 bases). The CDR3 covers 14 residues. V shed 2 bases and J shed 10 bases, with 18 bases lying between them. Germline V gene lookup returns CDR1 SGHRS and CDR2 YFSETQ. CDR3: CASSLQDSTGDYTF. As DNA, the CDR3 is TGCGCCAGCAGCTTACAGGACAGCACCGGAGACTACACCTTC.

The chain uses TRBV19 and TRBJ1-1; D possibly corresponds to TRBD1 (6 bases). V lost 6 bases and J 5 bases, leaving 16 bases between the germline ends. From germline, CDR1 is LNHDA and CDR2 SQIVND (reference sequence). The CDR3 is 14 residues long. The CDR3 sequence is CASSLSGVGTEAFF. DNA of the CDR3: TGTGCCAGTAGCTTGTCAGGGGTAGGGACTGAAGCTTTCTTT.

The rearrangement uses TRBV4-2 and TRBJ2-7; 9 nucleotides agree with TRBD1. Germline loops: CDR1 LGHNA, CDR2 YNFKEQ. J lost 3 bases, V lost 3 bases, and 6 bases had no gene match. The CDR3 has 15 residues. The CDR3 region is CASSQAGTGYYEQYF. CDR3 in DNA: TGTGCCAGCAGCCAGGCCGGGACAGGGTACTACGAGCAGTACTTC.

The chain employs TRBV6-5 and TRBJ2-7; maybe TRBD1 (6 bases). V shed 6 bases and J shed 2 bases, with 14 bases lying between them. The length of the CDR3 is 14 residues. The germline V gene has CDR1 MNHEY and CDR2 SVGAGI. DNA for the CDR3: TGTGCCAGCAGGCACAGGGATGGCCCCTACGAGCAGTACTTC. Translated, it gives CASRHRDGPYEQYF.

The rearrangement uses TRBV19 and TRBJ1-4; 9 bases match TRBD1. With V trimmed by 7 bases and J by 7 bases, 4 bases remained unmatched. The CDR3 totals 13 residues. Germline CDR1 reads LNHDA; CDR2 reads SQIVND (reference sequence). CDR3 residues: CASNRGHGEKLFF. The DNA for the CDR3 is TGTGCCAGTAACAGGGGGCATGGTGAAAAACTGTTTTTT.

This chain links TRBV6-1 with TRBJ2-2, with D possibly being TRBD1 (5 bases). The V end was cut by 6 bases, the J end by 4 bases, with 12 bases between. The CDR3 is 14 residues long. Looked up from germline, CDR1 is MNHNS and CDR2 is SASEGT. The CDR3: CASSDSFITGELFF. Written as DNA, the CDR3 is TGTGCCAGCAGCGACAGTTTCATCACCGGGGAGCTGTTTTTT.

DNA for the CDR3: TGCGCCAGCAGCTTGACTACCTGGGAGCTCGTCTACGAGCAGTACTTC. Translation gives CASSLTTWELVYEQYF. V usage is TRBV5-1 and J usage is TRBJ2-7; D possibly corresponds to TRBD2 (5 bases). Between the trimmed V and J ends, which lost 1 base and 3 bases, there was a span of 17 bases. This CDR3 contains 16 residues. CDR1 SGHRS and CDR2 YFSETQ come from the germline V gene. Using reference TRBV5-1 and TRBJ2-7 for the parts outside the CDR3, the full variable domain is KAGVTQTPRYLIKTRGQQVTLSCSPISGHRSVSWYQQTPGQGLQFLFEYFSETQRNKGNFPGRFSGRQFSNSRSEMNVSTLELGDSALYLCASSLTTWELVYEQYFGPGTRLTVT.

CDR3 in DNA: TGTGCCAGCAGTGGAGTCATTGAAAAACTGTTTTTT. It yields the protein CASSGVIEKLFF. V is TRBV6-1 and J is TRBJ1-4; D is ambiguous. The CDR3 length is 12 residues. Per germline, CDR1 MNHNS and CDR2 SASEGT. Trimming left V 4 bases short and J 7 bases short, with 7 bases between.

The genes are TRBV7-8 and TRBJ1-3; D remains ambiguous. This CDR3 has 15 amino acids. Looked up from germline, CDR1 is SGHVS and CDR2 is FQNEAQ. Trimming took off 4 bases at V and 0 bases at J, with 10 bases between the two ends. The CDR3 coding sequence is TGTGCCAGCAGCTCAACGCAGTTCTCTGGAAACACCATATATTTT. This sequence encodes CASSSTQFSGNTIYF.

The CDR3 is CASSFSGQRGSTEAFF. DNA for the CDR3: TGCGCCAGCAGCTTTAGTGGGCAGCGGGGCAGCACTGAAGCTTTCTTT. The rearrangement links TRBV5-1 to TRBJ1-1, with D possibly TRBD1 on 5 matching bases. V was clipped by 2 bases and J by 4 bases, with 18 bases between them. Germline CDR1 SGHRS, CDR2 YFSETQ. The CDR3 has 16 amino acids.

The chain employs TRBV2 and TRBJ2-7; perhaps TRBD2 as D (7 bases). The CDR3 covers 14 residues. Looked up from germline, CDR1 is SNHLY and CDR2 is FYNNEI. V lost 7 bases and J lost 3, with 16 bases in between. As DNA, the CDR3 is TGTGCCAGCATGTCGGGGGGCGGAATCTACGAGCAGTACTTC. As protein: CASMSGGGIYEQYF.

The chain links TRBV2 to TRBJ2-7; perhaps TRBD1 as D (6 bases). The CDR3 spans 15 residues. Trimming removed 7 bases at V and 6 bases at J, with 22 bases between. Germline V gene data show CDR1 as SNHLY and CDR2 as FYNNEI. The CDR3 DNA sequence: TGTGCCAGCATTAAACCGGGACACCCCAGGAGCGAGCAGTACTTC. Residues: CASIKPGHPRSEQYF.

The chain employs TRBV19 and TRBJ2-1; 10 bases align to TRBD2. The CDR3 has 16 residues. Losses at the gene ends were 0 bases for V and 5 bases for J; bases not matched to a gene: 4. CDR1 and CDR2 from the germline V gene are LNHDA and SQIVND (reference sequence). The CDR3 nucleotides are TGTGCCAGTAGTATAGATCATAGCGGGGGGAACAATGAGCAGTTCTTC. This translates into CASSIDHSGGNNEQFF.

The chain combines TRBV7-8 with TRBJ1-6; D uncertain. This CDR3 is 14 amino acids long. V was pared by 8 bases and J by 5 bases, with 13 bases between. CDR1 is SGHVS, CDR2 FQNEAQ, per germline. CDR3 protein: CASLLGSNNSPLHF. DNA of the CDR3: TGTGCCAGCCTTTTAGGGAGCAATAATTCACCCCTCCACTTT.

This clone showed up just a few times. CDR3 amino acids: CASTPGGWQPQHF. CDR3 sequence (DNA): TGTGCCAGTACCCCAGGGGGTTGGCAGCCCCAGCATTTT. The V call is TRBV19, the J call TRBJ1-5, with TRBD1 matching over 7 bases. Germline CDR1 LNHDA, CDR2 SQIVND (reference sequence). V lost 7 bases, J lost 7 bases, and 7 bases stayed unmatched. The CDR3 runs to 13 residues.

The gene calls are TRBV5-1 and TRBJ2-7; possibly TRBD1 for D (5 bases). This CDR3 region has 14 residues. Trimming pared 4 bases from V and 4 bases from J, leaving 15 bases between. The V gene's germline CDR1 is SGHRS and CDR2 YFSETQ. CDR3 region: CASSPWKGRYEQYF. The CDR3 nucleotides read TGCGCCAGCAGCCCGTGGAAGGGGCGATACGAGCAGTACTTC.